This TCR beta chain stems from a study of shared clonotypes between healthy human individuals. Positively selected for CCR7, the CD45RO-negative cells used as naive CD8 cells excluded terminally differentiated effector memory CD45RA+ cells. HIV-negative, healthy adults without recent acute infections or vaccinations were the donors. The donors, all of them Caucasian adults, lived in Nashville, Tennessee. Sequencing used immunoSEQ multiplex PCR; TCRdb keeps in-frame clones, though not all of them. In the table there are approximately 2,000,000 clones, just over 90% of which are singletons. Germline V gives CDR1 SNHLY, CDR2 FYNNEI. The V gene lost 1 base and the J gene lost 4 bases, with 14 bases spanning the gap. The CDR3 totals 15 residues.

What was sequenced was naive CD8+ T cells from PBMCs. The chain employs TRBV2 and TRBJ2-7, with D unclear. This receptor was taken from a man younger than 35 in good health. Some clones in this sample may be carry-over from other donors' samples. The CDR3 nucleotides are TGTGCCAGCAGTGAAGGTCGAGCCGTGGGATACGAGCAGTACTTC. Its protein product is CASSEGRAVGYEQYF.